Listed below are T cell receptor beta chains from one sample, sequenced in a study of Ad26.COV2.S vaccination and SARS-CoV-2 variants. Method: immunoSEQ multiplex PCR; TCRdb's copy keeps in-frame clones and lacks some. The data show 400,000 to 450,000 clones, around 93% seen once. The material was peripheral blood, obtained in a trial of Ad26.COV2.S vaccine versus placebo. The receptors were gathered from a person between 18 and 60 years old who received the Ad26.COV2.S COVID-19 vaccine or a placebo. Each CDR3 is given without its conserved first and last residue.

v_gene: TRBV6-5; CDR3aa: ASRKLAGVQDTQY
v_gene: TRBV7-8; CDR3aa: ASSLARQGGDYGYT
v_gene: TRBV5-1; CDR3aa: ASSLYLAGESSYNEQF
v_gene: TRBV2; CDR3aa: ASSDWDRGPAGELF
v_gene: TRBV6-2/TRBV6-3; CDR3aa: ASSQLDNEQF
v_gene: TRBV12-3/TRBV12-4; CDR3aa: ASSPGQTQPQH
v_gene: TRBV18; CDR3aa: ASSPTSGVLRGDTQY
v_gene: TRBV4-3; CDR3aa: ASSQGGNRLNTEAF
v_gene: TRBV7-8; CDR3aa: ASSPAPGQGTNYGYT
v_gene: TRBV10-2; CDR3aa: ASSGIGLALTGELF
v_gene: TRBV11-3; CDR3aa: ASSFLQGAQAGELF
v_gene: TRBV4-3; CDR3aa: ASSQDGTAPYEQY
v_gene: TRBV5-1; CDR3aa: ASSLSSSYEQY
v_gene: TRBV14; CDR3aa: ASSQDPPYETQY
v_gene: TRBV4-3; CDR3aa: ASSQDWGVGELF
v_gene: TRBV11-2; CDR3aa: ASSHTGDQPQH
v_gene: TRBV11-2; CDR3aa: ASSLGQTNTGELF
v_gene: TRBV9; CDR3aa: ASSVGTGSEKLF
v_gene: TRBV5-4; CDR3aa: ASSSPRGTQY
v_gene: TRBV6-1; CDR3aa: ASRELQGEIAGYT
v_gene: TRBV28; CDR3aa: ASSRDDGGEKLF
v_gene: TRBV4-3; CDR3aa: ASSQDLDPFSGVSNQPQH
v_gene: TRBV7-2; CDR3aa: ASSLGPSGPYNEQF
v_gene: TRBV4-1; CDR3aa: ASSQAPTTGTTNSGANVLT
v_gene: TRBV27; CDR3aa: ASSANRGNQPQH